The clone carrying this TCR beta chain was picked up a small number of times. What it recognizes is unknown. cDNA reverse transcribed from extracted RNA served as the sequencing template. Profiled with immunoSEQ multiplex PCR; TCRdb holds only in-frame clones, not every one. The profile covers about 180,000 clones, with 59% appearing a single time and roughly 14% taken by the ten largest. The data derive from a study of CD8+ T cells in alopecia areata. CDR1 MNHEY and CDR2 SVGAGI come from the germline V gene. V lost 0 bases, J lost 2 bases, and 8 bases lay in between. The CDR3 contains 14 residues. Findings and limits, study-wide: Clonality exceeded that of normal scalp in lesional scalp, most notably in alopecia totalis/universalis.

The V call is TRBV6-5, the J call TRBJ2-7; no firm D call. Sequenced here: CD4+ T cells sorted from blood, sampled at week 0. The receptor comes from a human donor with alopecia areata. CDR3 loop: CASSYSNPPYEQYF. CDR3 nucleotide sequence: TGTGCCAGCAGTTACTCTAACCCGCCCTACGAGCAGTACTTC.